This is a list of T cell receptor beta chains from one sample in a study of response to subunit inactivated influenza vaccine. Each CDR3 protein is one row after TCRdb ran MiXCR on the RT-PCR reads. The table has around 540,000 distinct CDR3 sequences, 12% seen once. The sample consisted of PBMCs from blood, taken on the day of vaccination. These receptor sequences come from a man aged 45-65 years who received an inactivated influenza vaccine. The CDR3 runs from the conserved cysteine through the conserved F or W. A D gene is named only where the DNA matches it firmly. The size entry is marked missing in some rows and otherwise reads once, few, many or a size class.

j_call clone_size v_call d_call cdr3_nt cdr3_aa
TRBJ2-2 - TRBV7-6 TRBD1 TGTGCCAGCAGCTTAGACCCCGGGACAGGGTCGACCGGGGAGCTGTTTTTT CASSLDPGTGSTGELFF
TRBJ1-1 many TRBV7-9 - TGTGCCAGCAGTCAAAGGGGCACTGAAGCTTTCTTT CASSQRGTEAFF
TRBJ2-1 - TRBV6-2/TRBV6-3 - TGTGCCAGCAGTTACGGGGTGGGCGAGGGATCCCCCTACAATGAGCAGTTCTTC CASSYGVGEGSPYNEQFF
TRBJ2-1 many TRBV6-2/TRBV6-3 TRBD2 TGTGCCAGCAGTTACTCACACCCGACTAGCGGGATCTACAATGAGCAGTTCTTC CASSYSHPTSGIYNEQFF
TRBJ2-7 many TRBV20-1 TRBD2 TGCAGTGCTAGAGATCGACTAGCGTCATCCTACGAGCAGTACTTC CSARDRLASSYEQYF
TRBJ1-1 few TRBV20-1 - TGCAGTGCCTCAACTGCTCTGGTGAACACTGAAGCTTTCTTT CSASTALVNTEAFF
TRBJ2-2 many TRBV5-1 - TGCGCCAGCAGCTTAAACACAAACACCGGGGAGCTGTTTTTT CASSLNTNTGELFF
TRBJ2-7 few TRBV4-1 - TGCGCCAGCAGCCAAGGAGCCAGACCGGGGTACGAGCAGTACTTC CASSQGARPGYEQYF
TRBJ2-5 many TRBV11-2 - TGTGCCAGCAGCTTGGACAGACAAGAGACCCAGTACTTC CASSLDRQETQYF
TRBJ2-2 - TRBV6-5 - TGTGCCAGCAGTTACGAAGGGGGGGAGCTGTTTTTT CASSYEGGELFF
TRBJ2-7 few TRBV7-2 - TGTGCCAGCAGCTTAGTTTGGAATGGGGGGAACAACTACGAGCAGTACTTC CASSLVWNGGNNYEQYF
TRBJ2-7 few TRBV28 - TGTGCCAGCAGTTCGTCCGCCCCCTACGAGCAGTACTTC CASSSSAPYEQYF
TRBJ2-1 many TRBV9 - TGTGCCAGCAGCTCCAACCTCAAGGACAGAAGCGGCAATGAGCAGTTCTTC CASSSNLKDRSGNEQFF
TRBJ2-3 - TRBV7-9 TRBD2 TGTGCCAGCAGCCTCGACCATGTCTGGGAGGGCGGGGATACGCAGTATTTT CASSLDHVWEGGDTQYF
TRBJ1-1 many TRBV19 - TGTGCCAGCCTCCCAACGGTAATGAACACTGAAGCTTTCTTT CASLPTVMNTEAFF
TRBJ2-7 many TRBV16 - TGTGCCAGCAGCCAAGGGCCTATCTACGAGCAGTACTTC CASSQGPIYEQYF
TRBJ1-1 - TRBV6-2/TRBV6-3 - TGTGCCAGCGTTCTGAGGGGTTTGTCCACTGAAGCTTTCTTT CASVLRGLSTEAFF
TRBJ2-7 few TRBV2 TRBD1 TGTGCCAGCAGTGAACTCCCAGGGGGTGCGTACTTC CASSELPGGAYF